The T cell receptor beta chain under discussion was sequenced for a study of tumor-infiltrating lymphocytes in primary liver carcinoma (dated by TCRdb to the late 2010s). Concerning the study at large: Of the five patients, three men and two women aged 30 to 69 years, four had hepatocellular carcinoma and one had combined HCC and intrahepatic cholangiocarcinoma. The tumors of the five patients were staged as T1-T3 N0M0, with maximum diameters ranging from about 4.2 to 11 cm. Roughly 3.5 to 7.5 million productive TCRbeta reads were obtained per sample, and no significant difference in read depth was found between tissue types. Agilent mRNA microarray profiling was performed on the approximately 25 tumor region samples to relate TCRbeta repertoire diversity to the local molecular phenotype. The study combined TCRbeta repertoire sequencing, expression microarrays and whole-exome sequencing across five regions of each liver tumor, with adjacent normal tissue and blood. TCRbeta repertoire sequencing covered 35 specimens from 5 patients: around 25 tumor regions, 5 adjacent noncancerous liver tissues and 5 peripheral blood samples. Technical replicate repertoires showed high reproducibility, with mean shared-clone rates roughly 0.87 and correlation coefficients above 0.98. Study-wide findings and limitations: Bulk unsorted samples precluded comparing CD4+ and CD8+ T cell repertoires. Compared with blood, tumors had a significantly larger share of the repertoire taken up by the top 250 clones (p = 0.039). Repertoire overlap was higher between tumor regions (mean roughly 35%) than tumor-adjacent (around 17%) or tumor-blood (14%) pairs, consistent with antigen-driven expansion. Only four or five patients were included in the study, and the authors note that the findings should be validated in a larger study. Only about 8-24% of top clones were present in all five regions of a tumor, suggesting spatial heterogeneity of tumor-infiltrating T cells. Because sequencing covered only the TCR beta chain and unpaired alpha chains were not captured, true repertoire diversity is likely underestimated.

TCRbeta-specific cDNA was reverse-transcribed from about 500 ng total RNA using a constant-region primer and ProtoScript II reverse transcriptase. TCRbeta libraries were built with three nested multiplex PCR rounds, a slightly modified ARM-PCR procedure. Each of the first two PCR rounds ran for about 11 cycles using multiplex TRBV1-TRBV30 forward primers together with a Cbeta reverse primer. Sample barcodes and Illumina adapters were added in a final 25-cycle PCR using Deep VentR polymerase. Before sequencing, amplicons of 200-500 bp were purified from gel using a QIAquick gel extraction kit. An Illumina HiSeq 2500 was used to sequence the TCRbeta amplicons with 250-bp paired-end reads. The source study handled its data this way. Trimmomatic v0.33 was used to quality-trim the reads, and FLASH v1.2.11 was used to merge paired reads so that full CDR3 sequences could be recovered. V, D and J germline segments were assigned to the rearranged TCRbeta sequences using MiGEC v1.2.1b. Clonotype statistics and Shannon-Wiener diversity indices were computed with VDJtools v1.0.0. Except for diversity analysis, only the 250 most abundant clonotypes of each sample were used in subsequent analyses to reduce sampling bias. Using fastp at Q25 and MiXCR, TCRdb reprocessed the public reads and kept productive beta chains. Every CDR3 protein is listed once, alongside the most common genes and DNA of its rows. For this entry, the V and J calls and clone size follow TCRdb and not the study's own pipeline. The sample table contains around 190,000 distinct CDR3 sequences; only one count was recorded for 85% of them. The ten largest clones represent roughly 20% of the sample.

The CDR3 runs 15 amino acids, cysteine and phenylalanine included. The entry retains the CDR3 DNA only, 45 bases that are in frame from base 1. As to this clonotype: Its antigen target is currently unknown. The junction departs from the called germline gene at one end, perhaps through a read error.

Total RNA and DNA were co-extracted without cell sorting from roughly 20-30 mg of bulk tissue using the AllPrep DNA/RNA mini kit. Four or five patients with histopathologically diagnosed primary liver carcinoma underwent surgical resection in China between late 2015 and March 2016. Chronic HBV infection was present in the patients, and the patients were treatment-naive at sampling. Each tumor was sampled at five spatially separated regions: the superior, inferior, left-lateral and right-lateral poles and the tumor centre. More than 75% viable tumor cells were found by histology in every tumor sample. Fresh tumor and adjacent tissue pieces were bisected, with one half stored in RNAlater at -80 degrees C and the other half sent for histology.

The sequence is built from TRBV12-3 or TRBV12-4 and TRBJ2-3; TRBD1 could be the D gene, as 5 bases match. The TCR originated in a man in his forties with primary liver carcinoma and hepatitis B virus infection. Sequenced material: tumor tissue from primary liver carcinoma. The CDR3 is CASTGQALSTATQYF. The bases read TGTGCCAGCACAGGGCAGGCATTAAGCACAGCTACGCAGTATTTT.